This is a list of T cell receptor beta chains from one sample in a study of CD8 T cells in Susac syndrome. Via MiXCR, TCRdb re-called the immunoSEQ multiplex PCR reads, giving one row per CDR3 protein. The table shows about 140,000 distinct CDR3 sequences, with about 94% occurring only once. Sequencing input: CD4+ T cells from PBMCs. Source of these receptors: a human donor with Susac syndrome. The CDR3 runs from the conserved cysteine through the conserved F or W. Each record gives: clone size, J gene, V gene, D gene, CDR3 DNA, CDR3 protein. D genes are given only for firm matches. Expanded clones get a size class; other rows say once, few or many, or leave the size out.

clone_size: NA; j_call: TRBJ1-1; v_call: TRBV28; d_call: NA; cdr3_nt: TGTGCCAGCAGTTTATGGTCAGGAAACACTGAAGCTTTCTTT; cdr3_aa: CASSLWSGNTEAFF
clone_size: NA; j_call: TRBJ1-4; v_call: TRBV7-9; d_call: NA; cdr3_nt: TGTGCCAGCAGCTTAATGGGGGCGCAAGAAAAACTGTTTTTT; cdr3_aa: CASSLMGAQEKLFF
clone_size: once; j_call: TRBJ1-1; v_call: TRBV18; d_call: NA; cdr3_nt: TGTGCCAGCTCACCAACGACAGCCACTGAAGCTTTCTTT; cdr3_aa: CASSPTTATEAFF
clone_size: NA; j_call: TRBJ1-5; v_call: TRBV20-1; d_call: NA; cdr3_nt: TGCAGTGCTGGGTCGGGGCGGCTCAATCAGCCCCAGCATTTT; cdr3_aa: CSAGSGRLNQPQHF
clone_size: NA; j_call: TRBJ2-5; v_call: TRBV10-2; d_call: NA; cdr3_nt: TGCGCCAGCAGTCAAACACCGGGACAAGGGTACCAAGAGACCCAGTACTTC; cdr3_aa: CASSQTPGQGYQETQYF
clone_size: NA; j_call: TRBJ2-7; v_call: TRBV28; d_call: TRBD2; cdr3_nt: TGTGCCAGCAAGACGGGAGGGTCTGACGAGCAGTACTTC; cdr3_aa: CASKTGGSDEQYF
clone_size: NA; j_call: TRBJ2-2; v_call: TRBV29-1; d_call: TRBD1; cdr3_nt: TGCAGCGTCTCACAGGGGGCCGGAACCGGGGAGCTGTTTTTT; cdr3_aa: CSVSQGAGTGELFF
clone_size: NA; j_call: TRBJ1-2; v_call: TRBV29-1; d_call: NA; cdr3_nt: TGCAGCGCTGGGCCAGGGGAGTATGGCTACACCTTC; cdr3_aa: CSAGPGEYGYTF
clone_size: NA; j_call: TRBJ2-3; v_call: TRBV6-2/TRBV6-3; d_call: TRBD2; cdr3_nt: TGTGCCAGCAACACGCGGGAGCGGCTCACAGATACGCAGTATTTT; cdr3_aa: CASNTRERLTDTQYF
clone_size: NA; j_call: TRBJ2-3; v_call: TRBV18; d_call: NA; cdr3_nt: TGTGCCAGCTCACCATCCGATACGCAGTATTTT; cdr3_aa: CASSPSDTQYF
clone_size: NA; j_call: TRBJ1-1; v_call: TRBV20-1; d_call: NA; cdr3_nt: TGCAGTGCGAACGACCCTCTCCGGGACACGCTAAGGACTGAAGCTTTCTTT; cdr3_aa: CSANDPLRDTLRTEAFF
clone_size: NA; j_call: TRBJ2-7; v_call: TRBV7-2; d_call: NA; cdr3_nt: TGTGCCACCCAACGGGGGACGTTCAGCTCCTACGAGCAGTACTTC; cdr3_aa: CATQRGTFSSYEQYF